Listed below are T cell receptor beta chains from one sample, sequenced in a study of cytomegalovirus exposure and HLA in healthy donors. Assay: immunoSEQ multiplex PCR; the TCRdb copy retains only in-frame clones and omits some. This repertoire shows 100,000 or so clones, around 74% found once; its top ten account for 13% to 15%. The specimen was PBMCs. These receptor sequences come from a male donor in good health and CMV-seropositive. Each CDR3 is given with its conserved first and last residue. The D gene is left open where the match is weak. Rows give clone size only sometimes, using once, few, many, or a class for an expanded clone.

v_call: TRBV7-2
j_call: TRBJ1-4
clone_size: NA
d_call: TRBD1
cdr3_nt: TGTGCCAGCAGCTGGGGACAGGGGCTTTCCACTAATGAAAAACTGTTTTTT
cdr3_aa: CASSWGQGLSTNEKLFF

v_call: TRBV6-5
j_call: TRBJ2-7
clone_size: once
d_call: TRBD2
cdr3_nt: TGTGCCAGCACGGCGGGCGGGGGATTTGCCTACGAGCAGTACTTC
cdr3_aa: CASTAGGGFAYEQYF

v_call: TRBV6-5
j_call: TRBJ2-7
clone_size: NA
d_call: TRBD2
cdr3_nt: TGTGCCAGCAGTCGTAGCGGGGGAGCCTACGAGCAGTACTTC
cdr3_aa: CASSRSGGAYEQYF

v_call: TRBV12-5
j_call: TRBJ2-2
clone_size: NA
d_call: NA
cdr3_nt: TGTGCTAGTGGTTTGGTACTCCCTGCCACCGGGGAGCTGTTTTTT
cdr3_aa: CASGLVLPATGELFF

v_call: TRBV5-1
j_call: TRBJ2-5
clone_size: NA
d_call: TRBD1
cdr3_nt: TGCGCCAGCAGCTCGGGACAGGGGGTCTTGGAGACCCAGTACTTC
cdr3_aa: CASSSGQGVLETQYF

v_call: TRBV6-7
j_call: TRBJ2-1
clone_size: NA
d_call: NA
cdr3_nt: TGTGCCAGCAGTTACGCCCTAGAGAGGTCCTACAATGAGCAGTTCTTC
cdr3_aa: CASSYALERSYNEQFF

v_call: TRBV19
j_call: TRBJ1-4
clone_size: NA
d_call: NA
cdr3_nt: TGTGCCAGTAGCGATGGAGGTCTCGGGGCAACTAATGAAAAACTGTTTTTT
cdr3_aa: CASSDGGLGATNEKLFF

v_call: TRBV11-3
j_call: TRBJ1-1
clone_size: NA
d_call: NA
cdr3_nt: TGTGCCAGCAGCTTTAGCCTAATGAACACTGAAGCTTTCTTT
cdr3_aa: CASSFSLMNTEAFF

v_call: TRBV7-7
j_call: TRBJ2-2
clone_size: NA
d_call: TRBD2
cdr3_nt: TGTGCTAGCAGCCCGGGGGGGCCGCGCACCGGGGAGCTGTTTTTT
cdr3_aa: CASSPGGPRTGELFF

v_call: TRBV7-2
j_call: TRBJ1-6
clone_size: NA
d_call: NA
cdr3_nt: TGTGCCAGCAGCCTGCGGGCCATAACAAGGTCACCCCTCCACTTT
cdr3_aa: CASSLRAITRSPLHF

v_call: TRBV30
j_call: TRBJ2-3
clone_size: once
d_call: NA
cdr3_nt: TGTGCCTGGAGTGAGGGGGGACAGACAGATACGCAGTATTTT
cdr3_aa: CAWSEGGQTDTQYF

v_call: TRBV4-2
j_call: TRBJ1-5
clone_size: NA
d_call: NA
cdr3_nt: TGTGCCAGCAGCCAAGCCGAGCGGGAGCCCCAGCATTTT
cdr3_aa: CASSQAEREPQHF

v_call: TRBV6-1
j_call: TRBJ1-1
clone_size: few
d_call: NA
cdr3_nt: TGTGCCAGCAGTGAAGTACAAAACACTGAAGCTTTCTTT
cdr3_aa: CASSEVQNTEAFF

v_call: TRBV28
j_call: TRBJ1-4
clone_size: NA
d_call: TRBD1
cdr3_nt: TGTGCCAGCAGTTCGCCCCGGACAGGGGGCTATGAAAAACTGTTTTTT
cdr3_aa: CASSSPRTGGYEKLFF

v_call: TRBV6-6
j_call: TRBJ2-7
clone_size: NA
d_call: TRBD1
cdr3_nt: TGTGCCAGCAGTTACTCGGTGGACAGGGGGAACTACGAGCAGTACTTC
cdr3_aa: CASSYSVDRGNYEQYF

v_call: TRBV13
j_call: TRBJ1-5
clone_size: NA
d_call: TRBD1
cdr3_nt: TGTGCCAGCAGCTTCCGGGACAGGGGCAATCAGCCCCAGCATTTT
cdr3_aa: CASSFRDRGNQPQHF

v_call: TRBV21-1
j_call: TRBJ1-1
clone_size: few
d_call: NA
cdr3_nt: TGTGCCAGCAGCCCTTCCTCCCCGGTTTTGCACACTGAAGCTTTCTTT
cdr3_aa: CASSPSSPVLHTEAFF

v_call: TRBV28
j_call: TRBJ2-7
clone_size: many
d_call: NA
cdr3_nt: TGTGCCAGCACTAGGCAAGCGGGACAGGTCAGGCAAGGCTCCTACGAGCAGTACTTC
cdr3_aa: CASTRQAGQVRQGSYEQYF

v_call: TRBV7-2
j_call: TRBJ2-1
clone_size: few
d_call: TRBD2
cdr3_nt: TGTGCCAGCAGCCCAACCTTTAGCGGGGGGGCCGGTGAGCAGTTCTTC
cdr3_aa: CASSPTFSGGAGEQFF

v_call: TRBV12-5
j_call: TRBJ2-5
clone_size: NA
d_call: NA
cdr3_nt: TGTGCTAGTGGTTTAGGACAGTCGGAGACCCAGTACTTC
cdr3_aa: CASGLGQSETQYF

v_call: TRBV30
j_call: TRBJ1-1
clone_size: NA
d_call: TRBD1
cdr3_nt: TGTGCCTCCTCCCGGGACAGGAACACTGAAGCTTTCTTT
cdr3_aa: CASSRDRNTEAFF

v_call: TRBV9
j_call: TRBJ1-2
clone_size: NA
d_call: NA
cdr3_nt: TGTGCCAGCAGCCTCCCTAACTATGGCTACACCTTC
cdr3_aa: CASSLPNYGYTF

v_call: TRBV4-3
j_call: TRBJ2-7
clone_size: NA
d_call: TRBD1
cdr3_nt: TGCGCCAGCAGCCAAGGGACAGGGCGCTACGAGCAGTACTTC
cdr3_aa: CASSQGTGRYEQYF

v_call: TRBV15
j_call: TRBJ2-5
clone_size: once
d_call: TRBD1
cdr3_nt: TGTGCCACCAGCAGAGACCCGGGACAGGGGGCCCCCGGGACCCAGTACTTC
cdr3_aa: CATSRDPGQGAPGTQYF

v_call: TRBV30
j_call: TRBJ2-7
clone_size: NA
d_call: TRBD1
cdr3_nt: TGCGCTATGGGACAGGGGGGCTACGAGCAGTACTTC
cdr3_aa: CAMGQGGYEQYF

v_call: TRBV7-9
j_call: TRBJ2-5
clone_size: NA
d_call: TRBD1
cdr3_nt: TGTGCCAGCAGTTCAACCTGGGACAGGTATCAGATAGGGACCCAGTACTTC
cdr3_aa: CASSSTWDRYQIGTQYF

v_call: TRBV6-1
j_call: TRBJ2-5
clone_size: NA
d_call: TRBD1
cdr3_nt: TGTGCCAGCAGTGAATTCGTGTGGCAGGGGGCGGCCCAGTACTTC
cdr3_aa: CASSEFVWQGAAQYF

v_call: TRBV9
j_call: TRBJ2-1
clone_size: NA
d_call: NA
cdr3_nt: TGTGCCCGCCGCCCCCAGACAGGCCGGGAGCAGTTCTTC
cdr3_aa: CARRPQTGREQFF

v_call: TRBV5-6
j_call: TRBJ1-5
clone_size: once
d_call: NA
cdr3_nt: TGTGCCAGCAGCCGGTGGGGCCTGAGCAATCAGCCCCAGCATTTT
cdr3_aa: CASSRWGLSNQPQHF

v_call: TRBV2
j_call: TRBJ1-4
clone_size: NA
d_call: NA
cdr3_nt: TGTGCCAGCAACAAAGCGGGGGGATCCTACAGTGAAAAACTGTTTTTT
cdr3_aa: CASNKAGGSYSEKLFF

v_call: TRBV19
j_call: TRBJ2-5
clone_size: NA
d_call: TRBD1
cdr3_nt: TGTGCCGTACGACAGGGGGCCACAGAGACCCAGTACTTC
cdr3_aa: CAVRQGATETQYF

v_call: TRBV6-4
j_call: TRBJ1-6
clone_size: once
d_call: NA
cdr3_nt: TGTGCCAGCAGAGGAGAGAGCTCCTATAATTCACCCCTCCACTTT
cdr3_aa: CASRGESSYNSPLHF

v_call: TRBV27
j_call: TRBJ1-1
clone_size: NA
d_call: NA
cdr3_nt: TGTGCCAGCGGCCCGGGGGTCACTGAAGCTTTCTTT
cdr3_aa: CASGPGVTEAFF

v_call: TRBV5-1
j_call: TRBJ2-7
clone_size: NA
d_call: NA
cdr3_nt: TGCGCCAGCAGCTCTCCGGGACAATCCTACGAGCAGTACTTC
cdr3_aa: CASSSPGQSYEQYF

v_call: TRBV9
j_call: TRBJ2-7
clone_size: NA
d_call: NA
cdr3_nt: TGTGCCAGCAGCGTAGGATGGCTCCCCTACGAGCAGTACTTC
cdr3_aa: CASSVGWLPYEQYF

v_call: TRBV4-3
j_call: TRBJ1-2
clone_size: NA
d_call: TRBD1
cdr3_nt: TGCGCCAGCAGCCAAGACATAAACAGGGGGCCCTACACCTTC
cdr3_aa: CASSQDINRGPYTF

v_call: TRBV28
j_call: TRBJ2-6
clone_size: NA
d_call: TRBD2
cdr3_nt: TGTGCCAGCACCCCGGGTCTAGCGGGACCCTCTGGGGCCAACGTCCTGACTTTC
cdr3_aa: CASTPGLAGPSGANVLTF

v_call: TRBV4-1
j_call: TRBJ2-2
clone_size: NA
d_call: TRBD1
cdr3_nt: TGCGCCAGCAGCCCTTACAGGGGCACCGGGGAGCTGTTTTTT
cdr3_aa: CASSPYRGTGELFF

v_call: TRBV7-9
j_call: TRBJ1-5
clone_size: NA
d_call: NA
cdr3_nt: TGTGCCAGCAGCCCCACCCAACTGGGGCGCAATCAGCCCCAGCATTTT
cdr3_aa: CASSPTQLGRNQPQHF

v_call: TRBV6-6
j_call: TRBJ1-5
clone_size: NA
d_call: TRBD1
cdr3_nt: TGTGCCAGCAGCCAACAGGGGTCAGGACAGCCCCAGCATTTT
cdr3_aa: CASSQQGSGQPQHF

v_call: TRBV2
j_call: TRBJ2-2
clone_size: NA
d_call: TRBD2
cdr3_nt: TGTGCCAGCAGGCCAACCCCCGGACTAGCGGGGAACACCGGGGAGCTGTTTTTT
cdr3_aa: CASRPTPGLAGNTGELFF

v_call: TRBV15
j_call: TRBJ1-2
clone_size: NA
d_call: NA
cdr3_nt: TGTGCCACCAGCAGAGATTGGGGGGAGAGTGGCTATGGCTACACCTTC
cdr3_aa: CATSRDWGESGYGYTF

v_call: TRBV6-1
j_call: TRBJ1-5
clone_size: NA
d_call: NA
cdr3_nt: TGTGCCGTTGGGGGGATGCGAAATCAGCCCCAGCATTTT
cdr3_aa: CAVGGMRNQPQHF

v_call: TRBV7-2
j_call: TRBJ2-5
clone_size: NA
d_call: TRBD1
cdr3_nt: TGTGCCAGCAGCGCCCGGACAGGGGCACAAGAGACCCAGTACTTC
cdr3_aa: CASSARTGAQETQYF

v_call: TRBV5-1
j_call: TRBJ2-3
clone_size: few
d_call: TRBD1
cdr3_nt: TGCGCCAGCAGCCAGACCCTGACGGGACAGCGCACAGATACGCAGTATTTT
cdr3_aa: CASSQTLTGQRTDTQYF

v_call: TRBV30
j_call: TRBJ2-1
clone_size: NA
d_call: NA
cdr3_nt: TGTGCCTGGGGAAGGGGCAATGAGCAGTTCTTC
cdr3_aa: CAWGRGNEQFF

v_call: TRBV6-1
j_call: TRBJ2-5
clone_size: NA
d_call: TRBD2
cdr3_nt: TGTGCCAGCAGTGAAAGCGCGGGGGGGCAAGAGACCCAGTACTTC
cdr3_aa: CASSESAGGQETQYF

v_call: TRBV2
j_call: TRBJ1-2
clone_size: NA
d_call: NA
cdr3_nt: TGTGCCAGCGGCAAGACAGAATCTAACTATGGCTACACCTTC
cdr3_aa: CASGKTESNYGYTF

v_call: TRBV19
j_call: TRBJ2-2
clone_size: NA
d_call: TRBD1
cdr3_nt: TGTGCCAGTAGTAGAAGGACAGGAACGAACACCGGGGAGCTGTTTTTT
cdr3_aa: CASSRRTGTNTGELFF

v_call: TRBV6-9
j_call: TRBJ2-7
clone_size: NA
d_call: NA
cdr3_nt: TGTGCCAGCAGTTACGAAGGCCGACTCTACGAGCAGTACTTC
cdr3_aa: CASSYEGRLYEQYF

v_call: TRBV6-5
j_call: TRBJ2-3
clone_size: few
d_call: NA
cdr3_nt: TGTGCCAGCAGAGTTCTCGGGGGTGCCTGGGATACGCAGTATTTT
cdr3_aa: CASRVLGGAWDTQYF

v_call: TRBV7-8
j_call: TRBJ1-2
clone_size: few
d_call: NA
cdr3_nt: TGTGCCAGCAGCTTAGCGTTGGCAGGGGTGTGGAGCTACACCTTC
cdr3_aa: CASSLALAGVWSYTF

v_call: TRBV5-1
j_call: TRBJ2-7
clone_size: few
d_call: TRBD1
cdr3_nt: TGCGCCAGCAGCGTGACAGGGGCCCACTCCTACGAGCAGTACTTC
cdr3_aa: CASSVTGAHSYEQYF